This section outlines one TCR beta chain sequence together with its context. Per the germline V gene, CDR1 is ENHRY and CDR2 is SYGVKD. J was trimmed by 5 bases and V by 7 bases; bases with no gene match: 5. This CDR3 has 14 residues. A single record per CDR3 protein comes from TCRdb applying MiXCR to the 5' RACE reads. This sample has 350,000 to 450,000 distinct CDR3 sequences, with less than 25% found just once. The source of the sample is a study of T-cell memory formation after mild COVID-19. This chain links TRBV10-3 with TRBJ1-5; 10 bases match TRBD1. This TCR was sampled from an adult woman who had mild COVID-19 (a few samples of this study predate the infection). Cell type and time point are not known. The sample consisted of PBMCs or a T cell subset sorted from them (not recorded which). DNA of the CDR3: TGTGCCATCAAGCCCGGGACAGGGGATCAGCCCCAGCATTTT. This codes for CAIKPGTGDQPQHF.